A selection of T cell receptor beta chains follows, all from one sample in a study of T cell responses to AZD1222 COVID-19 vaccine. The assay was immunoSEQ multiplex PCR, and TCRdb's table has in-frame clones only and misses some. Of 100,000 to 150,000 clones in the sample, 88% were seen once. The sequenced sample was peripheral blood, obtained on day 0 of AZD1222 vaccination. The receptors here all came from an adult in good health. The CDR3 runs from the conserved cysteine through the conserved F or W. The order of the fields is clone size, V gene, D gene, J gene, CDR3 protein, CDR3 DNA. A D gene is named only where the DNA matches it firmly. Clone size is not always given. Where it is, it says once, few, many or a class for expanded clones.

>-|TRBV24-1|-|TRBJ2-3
CATSGRVPGTQYF
TGTGCCACCAGTGGCAGGGTACCAGGTACGCAGTATTTT
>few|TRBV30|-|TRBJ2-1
CAWSVRGEQFF
TGTGCCTGGAGTGTACGTGGCGAGCAGTTCTTC
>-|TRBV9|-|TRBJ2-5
CASSVVGGIGTQYF
TGTGCCAGCAGCGTAGTCGGGGGAATAGGAACCCAGTACTTC
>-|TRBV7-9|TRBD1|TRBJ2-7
CASSRPGTGGHEQYF
TGTGCCAGCAGCAGGCCCGGGACAGGGGGGCACGAGCAGTACTTC
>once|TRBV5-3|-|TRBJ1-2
CARSFGTPNYGYTF
TGTGCCAGAAGCTTCGGGACACCCAACTATGGCTACACCTTC
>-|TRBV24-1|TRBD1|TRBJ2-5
CATSDLGTGSVTQYF
TGTGCCACCAGTGATCTCGGGACAGGGTCTGTGACCCAGTACTTC
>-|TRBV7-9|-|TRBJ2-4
CASSSRDRGAKNIQYF
TGTGCCAGCAGCTCCCGGGACCGGGGGGCCAAAAACATTCAGTACTTC
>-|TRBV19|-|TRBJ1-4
CASSIVESPGWMTNEKLFF
TGTGCCAGTAGTATTGTAGAGTCCCCCGGGTGGATGACTAATGAAAAACTGTTTTTT
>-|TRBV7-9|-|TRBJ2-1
CASSPDTGNEQFF
TGTGCCAGCAGCCCTGACACGGGCAATGAGCAGTTCTTC
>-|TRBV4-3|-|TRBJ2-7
CASSQEAAELYEQYF
TGCGCCAGCAGCCAAGAGGCGGCGGAGCTCTACGAGCAGTACTTC
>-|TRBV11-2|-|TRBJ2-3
CASSLVGVSTDSQYF
TGTGCCAGCAGCTTAGTGGGAGTAAGCACAGATTCGCAGTATTTT
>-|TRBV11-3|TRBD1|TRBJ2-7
CASSLGQNYEQYF
TGTGCCAGCAGCTTGGGACAGAACTACGAGCAGTACTTC
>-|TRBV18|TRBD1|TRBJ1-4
CASSETGEWLFF
TGTGCCAGCTCAGAGACAGGGGAGTGGCTGTTTTTT
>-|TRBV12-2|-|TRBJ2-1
CASRSAERTSYYNEQFF
TGTGCAAGTCGCTCTGCCGAGAGGACTAGCTACTACAATGAGCAGTTCTTC
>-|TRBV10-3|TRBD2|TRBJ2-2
CATGLAGGQWTGELFF
TGTGCCACCGGACTAGCGGGGGGCCAGTGGACCGGGGAGCTGTTTTTT
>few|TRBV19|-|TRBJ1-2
CASSSDRTKPYGYTF
TGTGCCAGTAGCAGCGACAGGACTAAACCCTATGGCTACACCTTC
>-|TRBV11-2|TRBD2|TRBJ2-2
CASSLTSGRSTGELFF
TGTGCCAGCAGCTTGACTAGCGGGAGATCCACCGGGGAGCTGTTTTTT
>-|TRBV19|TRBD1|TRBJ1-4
CASSLDRVEKLFF
TGTGCCAGTAGTTTGGACAGGGTTGAAAAACTGTTTTTT
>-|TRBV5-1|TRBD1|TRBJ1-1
CASSLGTGGVNTEAFF
TGCGCCAGCAGCTTGGGCACAGGGGGCGTGAACACTGAAGCTTTCTTT
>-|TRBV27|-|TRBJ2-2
CASSAGGYTGELFF
TGTGCCAGCAGTGCGGGCGGTTACACCGGGGAGCTGTTTTTT
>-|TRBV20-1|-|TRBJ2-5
CSASAGASQETQYF
TGCAGTGCTAGTGCGGGGGCGAGTCAAGAGACCCAGTACTTC
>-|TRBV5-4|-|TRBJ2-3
CASSLGTTSTDTQYF
TGTGCCAGCAGCTTGGGTACCACTAGCACAGATACGCAGTATTTT
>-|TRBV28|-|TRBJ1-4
CASSLTAVPNEKLFF
TGTGCCAGCAGTTTAACGGCCGTCCCCAATGAAAAACTGTTTTTT
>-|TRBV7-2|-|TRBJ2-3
CASSLDYLSTDTQYF
TGTGCCAGCAGCTTGGACTATCTTAGCACAGATACGCAGTATTTT
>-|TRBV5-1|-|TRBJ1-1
CASSLSPVNTEAFF
TGCGCCAGCAGCTTGAGTCCCGTGAACACTGAAGCTTTCTTT
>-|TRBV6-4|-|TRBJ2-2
CASKQSSQRNTGELFF
TGTGCCAGCAAACAGTCCAGTCAAAGGAACACCGGGGAGCTGTTTTTT
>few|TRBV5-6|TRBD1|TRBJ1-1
CASSSRQGLIRGRTEAFF
TGTGCCAGCAGCTCCCGACAGGGCTTGATAAGGGGTCGCACTGAAGCTTTCTTT
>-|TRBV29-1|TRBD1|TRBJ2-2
CSVKGGNTGELFF
TGCAGCGTTAAAGGGGGCAACACCGGGGAGCTGTTTTTT
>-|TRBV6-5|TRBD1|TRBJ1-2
CASSYSAGQGIYSYTF
TGTGCCAGCAGTTACTCGGCAGGACAGGGGATCTATAGCTACACCTTC
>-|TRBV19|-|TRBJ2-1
CASSRGSYNEQFF
TGTGCCAGTAGTAGGGGCTCCTACAATGAGCAGTTCTTC
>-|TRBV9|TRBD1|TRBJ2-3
CASSRQGTSTDTQYF
TGTGCCAGCAGCCGACAGGGGACATCCACAGATACGCAGTATTTT
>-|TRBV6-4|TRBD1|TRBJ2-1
CASSWTGGDRYNEQFF
TGTGCCAGCAGTTGGACAGGGGGCGACCGCTACAATGAGCAGTTCTTC
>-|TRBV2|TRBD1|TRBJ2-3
CASRTGGVEDTQYF
TGTGCCAGCAGAACAGGGGGCGTTGAAGATACGCAGTATTTT
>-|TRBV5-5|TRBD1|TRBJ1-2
CASGGTGVGYGYTF
TGTGCCAGCGGGGGGACAGGGGTCGGCTATGGCTACACCTTC
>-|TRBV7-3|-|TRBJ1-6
CASSLLANYNSPLHF
TGTGCCAGCAGCTTACTAGCGAATTATAATTCACCCCTCCACTTT
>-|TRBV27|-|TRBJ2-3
CASSFVPGTQYF
TGTGCCAGCAGTTTCGTTCCCGGGACGCAGTATTTT
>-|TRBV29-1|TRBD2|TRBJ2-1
CSVEPAGGNEQFF
TGCAGCGTTGAACCAGCGGGGGGGAATGAGCAGTTCTTC
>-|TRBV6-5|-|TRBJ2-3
CASSSVRAQYF
TGTGCCAGCAGCTCCGTCCGAGCGCAGTATTTT
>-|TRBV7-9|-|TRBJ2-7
CASSTRETSSYEQYF
TGTGCCAGCAGCACTCGGGAAACGAGCTCCTACGAGCAGTACTTC
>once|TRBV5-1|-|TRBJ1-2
CASSPEGRNYGYTF
TGCGCCAGCAGCCCGGAGGGCAGGAACTATGGCTACACCTTC
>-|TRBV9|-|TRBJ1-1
CASSPGTQITEAFF
TGTGCCAGCAGCCCGGGGACCCAGATAACTGAAGCTTTCTTT
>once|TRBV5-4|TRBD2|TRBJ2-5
CASTGEGLRETQYF
TGTGCCAGCACCGGGGAGGGGCTAAGAGAGACCCAGTACTTC
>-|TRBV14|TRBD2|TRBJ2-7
CASSLAGVDEQYF
TGTGCCAGCAGTCTAGCGGGAGTCGACGAGCAGTACTTC
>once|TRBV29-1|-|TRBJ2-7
CSAAVKGYEQYF
TGCAGCGCCGCAGTGAAGGGCTACGAGCAGTACTTC
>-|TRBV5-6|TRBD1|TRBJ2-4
CASAGTGVKNIQYF
TGTGCCAGCGCCGGGACAGGGGTAAAAAACATTCAGTACTTC
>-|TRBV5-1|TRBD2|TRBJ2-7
CASSGNGAGGSSYEQYF
TGCGCCAGCAGCGGAAACGGCGCGGGGGGGAGCTCCTACGAGCAGTACTTC
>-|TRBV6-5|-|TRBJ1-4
CASSSLVGATNEKLFF
TGTGCCAGCAGTTCCCTGGTTGGAGCAACTAATGAAAAACTGTTTTTT
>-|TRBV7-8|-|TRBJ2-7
CASSLGQGGAEQYF
TGTGCCAGCAGCTTAGGACAAGGAGGGGCCGAGCAGTACTTC